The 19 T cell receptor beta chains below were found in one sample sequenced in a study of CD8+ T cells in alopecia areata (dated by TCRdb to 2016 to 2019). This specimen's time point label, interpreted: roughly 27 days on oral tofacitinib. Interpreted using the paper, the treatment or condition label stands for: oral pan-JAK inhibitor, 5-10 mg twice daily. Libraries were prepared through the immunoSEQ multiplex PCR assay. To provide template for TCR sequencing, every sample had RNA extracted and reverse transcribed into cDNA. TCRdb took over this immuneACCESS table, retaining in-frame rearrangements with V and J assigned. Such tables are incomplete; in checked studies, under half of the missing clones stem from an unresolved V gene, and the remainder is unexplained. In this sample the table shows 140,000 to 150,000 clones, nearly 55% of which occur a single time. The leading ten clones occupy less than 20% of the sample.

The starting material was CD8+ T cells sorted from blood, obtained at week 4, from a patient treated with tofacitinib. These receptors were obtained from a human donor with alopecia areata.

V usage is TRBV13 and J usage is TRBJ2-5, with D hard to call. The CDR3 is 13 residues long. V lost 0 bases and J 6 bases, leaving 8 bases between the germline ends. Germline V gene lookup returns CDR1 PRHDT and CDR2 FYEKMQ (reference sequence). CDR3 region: CASSLGDGQTQYF. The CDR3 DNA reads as TGTGCCAGCAGCTTAGGCGACGGGCAGACCCAGTACTTC.

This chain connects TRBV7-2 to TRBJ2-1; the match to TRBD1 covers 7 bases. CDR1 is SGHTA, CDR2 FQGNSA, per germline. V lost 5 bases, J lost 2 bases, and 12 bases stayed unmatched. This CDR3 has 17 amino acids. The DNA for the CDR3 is TGTGCCAGCAGCCTCCACAGAGACAGGGCCGCCTACAATGAGCAGTTCTTC. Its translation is CASSLHRDRAAYNEQFF.

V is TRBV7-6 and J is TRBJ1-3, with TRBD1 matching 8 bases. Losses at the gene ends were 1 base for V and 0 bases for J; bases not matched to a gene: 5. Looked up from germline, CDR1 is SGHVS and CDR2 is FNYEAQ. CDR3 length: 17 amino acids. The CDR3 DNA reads TGTGCCAGCAGCTTAGACCGGACAGGGAGCTCTGGAAACACCATATATTTT. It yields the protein CASSLDRTGSSGNTIYF.

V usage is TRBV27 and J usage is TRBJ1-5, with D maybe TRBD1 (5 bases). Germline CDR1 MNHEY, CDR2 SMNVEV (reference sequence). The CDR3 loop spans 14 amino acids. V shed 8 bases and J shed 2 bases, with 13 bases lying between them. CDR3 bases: TGTGCCAGCGGGCCCGTGGGGGGCAATCAGCCCCAGCATTTT. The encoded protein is CASGPVGGNQPQHF.

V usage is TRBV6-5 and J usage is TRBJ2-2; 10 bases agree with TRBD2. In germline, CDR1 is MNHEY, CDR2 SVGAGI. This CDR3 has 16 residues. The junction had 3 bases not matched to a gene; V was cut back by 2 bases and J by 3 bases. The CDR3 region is CASSYGSGGYTGELFF. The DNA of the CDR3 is TGTGCCAGCAGTTACGGTAGCGGGGGGTACACCGGGGAGCTGTTTTTT.

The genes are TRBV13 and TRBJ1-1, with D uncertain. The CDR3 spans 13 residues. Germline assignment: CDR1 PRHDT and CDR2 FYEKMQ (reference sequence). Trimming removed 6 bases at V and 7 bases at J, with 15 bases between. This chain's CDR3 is CASSEALRIEAFF. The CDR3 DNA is TGTGCCAGCAGTGAAGCGCTTCGGATTGAAGCTTTCTTT.

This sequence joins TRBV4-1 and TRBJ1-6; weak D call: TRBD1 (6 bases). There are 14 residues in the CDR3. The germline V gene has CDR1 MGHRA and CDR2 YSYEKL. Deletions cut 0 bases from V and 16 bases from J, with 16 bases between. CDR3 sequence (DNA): TGCGCCAGCAGCCAAGATCTTCGGGGGGCCCTGCTCCACTTT. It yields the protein CASSQDLRGALLHF.

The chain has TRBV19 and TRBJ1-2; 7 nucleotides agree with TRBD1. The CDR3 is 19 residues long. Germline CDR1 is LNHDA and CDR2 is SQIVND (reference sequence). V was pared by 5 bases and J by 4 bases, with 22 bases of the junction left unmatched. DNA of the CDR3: TGTGCCAGTAGTTCCCCCTTTTCGAGTACAGGGGTGGAGAGCTATGGCTACACCTTC. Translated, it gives CASSSPFSSTGVESYGYTF.

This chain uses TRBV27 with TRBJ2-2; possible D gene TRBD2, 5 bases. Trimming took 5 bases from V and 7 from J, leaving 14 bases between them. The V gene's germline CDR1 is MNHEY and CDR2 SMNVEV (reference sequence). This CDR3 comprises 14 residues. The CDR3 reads CASSLTGSGGELFF. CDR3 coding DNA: TGTGCCAGCAGTCTTACGGGGTCTGGCGGGGAGCTGTTTTTT.

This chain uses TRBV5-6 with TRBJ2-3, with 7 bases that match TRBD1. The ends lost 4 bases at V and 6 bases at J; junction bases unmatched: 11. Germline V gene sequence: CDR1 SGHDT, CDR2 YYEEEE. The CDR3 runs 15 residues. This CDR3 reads CASSRGTDPGDTQYF. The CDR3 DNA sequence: TGTGCCAGCAGCAGAGGGACAGACCCAGGGGATACGCAGTATTTT.

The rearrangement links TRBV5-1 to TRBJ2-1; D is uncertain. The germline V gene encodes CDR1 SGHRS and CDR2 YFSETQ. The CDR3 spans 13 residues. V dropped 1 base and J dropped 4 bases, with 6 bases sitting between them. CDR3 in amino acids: CASSLRSYNEQFF. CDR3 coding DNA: TGCGCCAGCAGCTTGCGCAGTTACAATGAGCAGTTCTTC. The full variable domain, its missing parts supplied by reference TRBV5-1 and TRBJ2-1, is KAGVTQTPRYLIKTRGQQVTLSCSPISGHRSVSWYQQTPGQGLQFLFEYFSETQRNKGNFPGRFSGRQFSNSRSEMNVSTLELGDSALYLCASSLRSYNEQFFGPGTRLTVL.

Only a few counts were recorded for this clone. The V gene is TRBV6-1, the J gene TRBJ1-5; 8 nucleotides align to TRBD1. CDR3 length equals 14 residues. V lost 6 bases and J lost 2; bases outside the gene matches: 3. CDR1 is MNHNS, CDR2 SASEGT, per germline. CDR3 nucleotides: TGTGCCAGCAGCCTGACAGGGGGCAATCAGCCCCAGCATTTT. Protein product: CASSLTGGNQPQHF.

The CDR3 DNA is TGTGCCATCAGTGAGTTCGGGAGGGGTCAGCCCCAGCATTTT. Translation gives CAISEFGRGQPQHF. V and J are TRBV10-3 and TRBJ1-5; D may be TRBD1 (5 bases). CDR1 and CDR2 from the germline V gene are ENHRY and SYGVKD. V lost 1 base, J lost 6 bases, and 10 bases lay in between. The CDR3 has 14 residues.

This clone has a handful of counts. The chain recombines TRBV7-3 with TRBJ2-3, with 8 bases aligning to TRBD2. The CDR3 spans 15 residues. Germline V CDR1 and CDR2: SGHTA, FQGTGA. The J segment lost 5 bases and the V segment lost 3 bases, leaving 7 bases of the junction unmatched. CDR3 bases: TGTGCCAGCAGCTTGACCGGGGGGGCCGGAGATACGCAGTATTTT. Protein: CASSLTGGAGDTQYF. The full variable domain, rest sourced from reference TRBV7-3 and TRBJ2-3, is GAGVSQTPSNKVTEKGKYVELRCDPISGHTALYWYRQSLGQGPEFLIYFQGTGAADDSGLPNDRFFAVRPEGSVSTLKIQRTERGDSAVYLCASSLTGGAGDTQYFGPGTRLTVL.

This CDR3 reads CASTGTGMGWNEQFF. The CDR3, as DNA: TGTGCCAGCACCGGGACAGGTATGGGTTGGAATGAGCAGTTCTTC. V and J are TRBV5-6 and TRBJ2-1; 8 bases line up with TRBD1. The V gene end was trimmed by 6 bases and the J gene end by 7 bases; junction bases not matched to a gene: 12. Germline lookup yields CDR1 SGHDT and CDR2 YYEEEE. This CDR3 is built from 15 residues.

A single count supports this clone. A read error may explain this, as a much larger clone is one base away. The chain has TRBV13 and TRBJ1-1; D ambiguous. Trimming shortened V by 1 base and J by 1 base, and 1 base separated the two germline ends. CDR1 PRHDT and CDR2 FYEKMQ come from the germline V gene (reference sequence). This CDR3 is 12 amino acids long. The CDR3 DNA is TGTGCCAGCAGCTTAGAGAACACTGAAGCTTTCTTT. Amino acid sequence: CASSLENTEAFF.

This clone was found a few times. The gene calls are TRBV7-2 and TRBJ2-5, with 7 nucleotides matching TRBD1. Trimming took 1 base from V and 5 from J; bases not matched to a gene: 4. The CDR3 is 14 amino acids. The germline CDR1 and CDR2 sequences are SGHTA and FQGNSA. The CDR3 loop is CASSLERRGETQYF. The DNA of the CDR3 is TGTGCCAGCAGCTTAGAGCGCAGGGGGGAGACCCAGTACTTC.

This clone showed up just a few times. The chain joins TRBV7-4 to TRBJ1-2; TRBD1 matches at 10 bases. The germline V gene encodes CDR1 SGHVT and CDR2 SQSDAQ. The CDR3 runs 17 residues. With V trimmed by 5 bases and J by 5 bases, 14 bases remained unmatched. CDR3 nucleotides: TGTGCCAGCAGCCTACGACACGTGGACAGGGGGGAATATGGCTACACCTTC. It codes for CASSLRHVDRGEYGYTF.

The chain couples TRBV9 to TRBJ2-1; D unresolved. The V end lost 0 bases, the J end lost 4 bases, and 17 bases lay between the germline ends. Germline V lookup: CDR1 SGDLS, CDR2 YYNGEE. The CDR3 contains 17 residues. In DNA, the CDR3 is TGTGCCAGCAGCGTAGACCAACTCCCATATAGATACAATGAGCAGTTCTTC. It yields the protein CASSVDQLPYRYNEQFF.